The 28 T cell receptor beta chains reported below all come from one sample, sequenced in a study of shared clonotypes between healthy human individuals. Produced via immunoSEQ multiplex PCR; TCRdb's table is partial and in-frame only. Of some 500,000 clones in the sample, around 80% were seen once. Sequenced sample: PBMCs. These receptors all come from a woman in her forties in good health. Some clones in this sample may be carry-over from other donors' samples.

This clone has more than one count but fewer than ten. The chain carries TRBV2 and TRBJ2-7; TRBD2 aligns across 12 bases. Germline lookup yields CDR1 SNHLY and CDR2 FYNNEI. V gave up 7 bases and J gave up 2 bases; unmatched junction bases: 6. This CDR3 is built from 15 residues. The DNA of the CDR3 is TGTGCCAGCAAAAGGACTAGCGGGGTAACCTACGAGCAGTACTTC. It specifies CASKRTSGVTYEQYF.

J is TRBJ1-2 and V is TRBV29-1; possible D gene TRBD1, 6 bases. This CDR3 has 13 residues. V shed 2 bases and J shed 8 bases, with 15 bases lying between them. Germline loops: CDR1 SQVTM, CDR2 ANQGSEA. CDR3 amino acids: CSVESNRVGGYTF. The CDR3, as DNA: TGCAGCGTTGAATCAAACAGGGTAGGAGGCTACACCTTC.

The chain recombines TRBV10-3 with TRBJ1-1; no definite D call. CDR3 length equals 13 residues. CDR1 and CDR2 from the germline V gene are ENHRY and SYGVKD. V gave up 5 bases and J gave up 3 bases, with 10 bases separating them. CDR3: CAISSRSDTEAFF. The CDR3 DNA follows: TGTGCCATCAGTTCCCGGTCGGACACTGAAGCTTTCTTT.

V and J are TRBV9 and TRBJ2-7, with TRBD1 matching over 8 bases. Germline V lookup: CDR1 SGDLS, CDR2 YYNGEE. CDR3 length: 14 amino acids. The V gene end was trimmed by 0 bases and the J gene end by 3 bases; junction bases not matched to a gene: 2. The CDR3 loop is CASSVADRGYEQYF. DNA of the CDR3: TGTGCCAGCAGCGTAGCTGACAGGGGCTACGAGCAGTACTTC. The complete variable domain, with remaining parts taken from reference TRBV9 and TRBJ2-7, reads DSGVTQTPKHLITATGQRVTLRCSPRSGDLSVYWYQQSLDQGLQFLIQYYNGEERAKGNILERFSAQQFPDLHSELNLSSLELGDSALYFCASSVADRGYEQYFGPGTRLTVT.

This CDR3 reads CASSPYNRGGTEAFF. The CDR3, as DNA: TGTGCCAGCAGCCCTTATAACAGGGGAGGCACTGAAGCTTTCTTT. This chain joins TRBV5-5 and TRBJ1-1; 7 bases line up with TRBD1. This CDR3 is built from 15 residues. Trimming removed 4 bases from V and 4 bases from J; junction bases left unmatched: 10. Looked up from germline, CDR1 is SGHKS and CDR2 is YYEKEE (reference sequence).

This clone was counted at least ten times. Other nucleotide sequences in the sample specify the same CDR3. V gene TRBV5-1 combines with J gene TRBJ2-1, with D tentatively TRBD2 (6 bases). The germline V and J ends were trimmed by 3 bases and 8 bases, with 18 bases remaining between them. Germline V gene sequence: CDR1 SGHRS, CDR2 YFSETQ. The CDR3 consists of 15 residues. The CDR3 nucleotides are TGCGCCAGCAGCTGGGCGGGGATCACCAGCGATGAGCAGTTCTTC. It encodes CASSWAGITSDEQFF. The variable domain in full, with the rest retrieved from reference TRBV5-1 and TRBJ2-1, is KAGVTQTPRYLIKTRGQQVTLSCSPISGHRSVSWYQQTPGQGLQFLFEYFSETQRNKGNFPGRFSGRQFSNSRSEMNVSTLELGDSALYLCASSWAGITSDEQFFGPGTRLTVL.

A single count supports this clone. The chain links TRBV7-9 to TRBJ2-3; possibly TRBD2 for D (6 bases). The CDR3 spans 16 residues. V was trimmed by 5 bases and J by 2 bases, leaving 17 bases between them. The V gene's germline CDR1 is SEHNR and CDR2 FQNEAQ (reference sequence). CDR3 nucleotides: TGTGCCAGCAGCCTCCGGAGGGCCCTATACACAGATACGCAGTATTTT. Translating gives CASSLRRALYTDTQYF.

V gene TRBV6-1 combines with J gene TRBJ1-2; maybe TRBD1 (6 bases). This CDR3 contains 13 residues. CDR1 MNHNS and CDR2 SASEGT come from the germline V gene. Trimming shortened V by 6 bases and J by 7 bases, and 15 bases separated the two germline ends. The CDR3 DNA reads TGTGCCAGCAGCAGACAGGCCACGGGTGGCTACACCTTC. It translates to CASSRQATGGYTF.

The chain employs TRBV27 and TRBJ2-1, with TRBD2 matching over 8 bases. The CDR3 loop spans 16 amino acids. Germline V lookup: CDR1 MNHEY, CDR2 SMNVEV (reference sequence). V dropped 3 bases and J dropped 4; count of bases not matched to a gene: 8. The CDR3 coding sequence is TGTGCCAGCAGTTTTAGCGGGACTACCCTATACAATGAGCAGTTCTTC. Residues: CASSFSGTTLYNEQFF.

This sequence joins TRBV15 and TRBJ2-5; 9 bases agree with TRBD1. The CDR3 extends over 14 amino acids. CDR1 is LNHNV and CDR2 is YYDKDF in the germline V gene (reference sequence). With 5 bases clipped from V and 1 base from J, the junction kept 2 bases outside the gene matches. The CDR3 sequence: CATSGQGSQETQYF. CDR3 DNA sequence: TGTGCCACCAGCGGACAGGGGAGCCAAGAGACCCAGTACTTC.

This chain joins TRBV19 and TRBJ2-5, with D possibly matching TRBD1 (8 bases). Germline V gene data show CDR1 as LNHDA and CDR2 as SQIVND (reference sequence). V lost 5 bases and J 5 bases, leaving 21 bases between the germline ends. There are 16 residues in the CDR3. The CDR3 sequence: CASSLRTGGGRETQYF. DNA of the CDR3: TGTGCCAGTAGTCTACGTACAGGGGGGGGAAGGGAGACCCAGTACTTC. The variable domain in full, with the rest retrieved from reference TRBV19 and TRBJ2-5, is DGGITQSPKYLFRKEGQNVTLSCEQNLNHDAMYWYRQDPGQGLRLIYYSQIVNDFQKGDIAEGYSVSREKKESFPLTVTSAQKNPTAFYLCASSLRTGGGRETQYFGPGTRLLVL.

The chain employs TRBV27 and TRBJ1-4, with 7 bases lining up with TRBD1. Germline lookup yields CDR1 MNHEY and CDR2 SMNVEV (reference sequence). With V trimmed by 5 bases and J by 8 bases, 8 bases remained unmatched. The CDR3 is 14 amino acids. The CDR3 sequence is CASSRTGVGEKLFF. The DNA for the CDR3 is TGTGCCAGCAGTAGAACAGGGGTAGGGGAAAAACTGTTTTTT.

The rearrangement joins TRBV2 to TRBJ2-4; possibly TRBD1 for D (6 bases). The CDR3 runs 15 residues. V dropped 4 bases and J dropped 1 base, with 11 bases sitting between them. The germline CDR1 and CDR2 sequences are SNHLY and FYNNEI. CDR3 sequence (DNA): TGTGCCAGCAGTGGGTACAGGGTGGCCAAAAACATTCAGTACTTC. Translated: CASSGYRVAKNIQYF.

The rearrangement joins TRBV18 to TRBJ2-3; unclear D gene. The ends were cut back, 2 bases at V and 1 base at J, with 7 bases in the middle. Germline V CDR1 and CDR2: KGHSH, LQKENI. There are 14 residues in the CDR3. Here the CDR3 reads CASSPEQGTDTQYF. The CDR3, as DNA: TGTGCCAGCTCACCAGAACAAGGCACAGATACGCAGTATTTT.

This clone was seen just once. The same CDR3 can be traced to other DNA sequences in this sample. The rearrangement uses TRBV2 and TRBJ2-2, with D tentatively TRBD2 (5 bases). CDR3 length: 16 amino acids. Germline CDR1 reads SNHLY; CDR2 reads FYNNEI. V dropped 7 bases and J dropped 2 bases, with 17 bases sitting between them. CDR3 region: CASKGLAGSNTGELFF. The CDR3 DNA is TGTGCCAGCAAAGGACTGGCGGGCAGTAACACCGGGGAGCTGTTTTTT.

CDR3 coding DNA: TGTGCCAGCAGCTTATATGGGGGACAACCTTTATCCTACGAGCAGTACTTC. This gives the protein CASSLYGGQPLSYEQYF. V usage is TRBV7-9 and J usage is TRBJ2-7, with TRBD1 as a possible D gene (6 bases). This CDR3 spans 17 amino acids. The V gene lost 2 bases and the J gene lost 1 base, with 18 bases spanning the gap. In germline, CDR1 is SEHNR, CDR2 FQNEAQ (reference sequence). Full variable domain (rest looked up from reference TRBV7-9 and TRBJ2-7): DTGVSQNPRHKITKRGQNVTFRCDPISEHNRLYWYRQTLGQGPEFLTYFQNEAQLEKSRLLSDRFSAERPKGSFSTLEIQRTEQGDSAMYLCASSLYGGQPLSYEQYFGPGTRLTVT.

This clone was detected ten times or more. The gene calls are TRBV7-8 and TRBJ2-7; D is unresolved. CDR3 length: 13 amino acids. The V and J ends lost 0 bases and 3 bases respectively, with 6 bases between them. Germline assignment: CDR1 SGHVS and CDR2 FQNEAQ. The CDR3 loop is CASSLAPYYEQYF. DNA for the CDR3: TGTGCCAGCAGCTTAGCCCCATACTACGAGCAGTACTTC.

The rearrangement joins TRBV4-1 to TRBJ1-4; D ambiguous. Per germline, CDR1 MGHRA and CDR2 YSYEKL. The CDR3 spans 16 residues. The V end lost 3 bases, the J end lost 2 bases, and 13 bases lay between the germline ends. The CDR3, as DNA: TGCGCCAGCAGCCACTCTTATGGGGTGACTAATGAAAAACTGTTTTTT. Its translation: CASSHSYGVTNEKLFF.

A few counts support this clone. V usage is TRBV6-1 and J usage is TRBJ1-5; a possible D gene is TRBD1 (6 bases). Looked up from germline, CDR1 is MNHNS and CDR2 is SASEGT. The CDR3 consists of 13 residues. V was trimmed by 4 bases and J by 6 bases, leaving 10 bases between them. As DNA, the CDR3 is TGTGCCAGCAGTGGGCAGGGGAGTCAGCCCCAGCATTTT. Translated, it gives CASSGQGSQPQHF.

The CDR3 sequence: CASSGGTGNYGYTF. In DNA, the CDR3 is TGTGCCAGCAGTGGAGGGACAGGCAACTATGGCTACACCTTC. The chain joins TRBV25-1 to TRBJ1-2, with 8 nucleotides matching TRBD1. J was trimmed by 2 bases and V by 4 bases; bases with no gene match: 3. The CDR3 extends over 14 amino acids. The germline V gene has CDR1 MGHDK and CDR2 SYGVNS.

Ten or more counts support this clone. The sample contains more than one DNA sequence encoding this CDR3. The rearrangement uses TRBV9 and TRBJ2-1, with TRBD2 matching 7 bases. CDR1 is SGDLS and CDR2 is YYNGEE in the germline V gene. The ends lost 0 bases at V and 4 bases at J; junction bases unmatched: 4. The CDR3 contains 15 residues. DNA for the CDR3: TGTGCCAGCAGCGTAGGAGCGGGGACTTACAATGAGCAGTTCTTC. Translation: CASSVGAGTYNEQFF. Full variable domain (remainder filled in from reference TRBV9 and TRBJ2-1): DSGVTQTPKHLITATGQRVTLRCSPRSGDLSVYWYQQSLDQGLQFLIQYYNGEERAKGNILERFSAQQFPDLHSELNLSSLELGDSALYFCASSVGAGTYNEQFFGPGTRLTVL.

This chain links TRBV7-3 with TRBJ2-2; possibly TRBD2 for D (6 bases). Deletions cut 6 bases from V and 2 bases from J, with 13 bases between. This CDR3 region has 15 residues. Germline V gene data show CDR1 as SGHTA and CDR2 as FQGTGA. CDR3 sequence: CASRFAGTNTGELFF. In nucleotides, the CDR3 is TGTGCCAGCAGATTCGCCGGGACTAACACCGGGGAGCTGTTTTTT.

The chain uses TRBV25-1 and TRBJ1-1; the D gene is possibly TRBD1 (5 bases). Deletions cut 3 bases from V and 0 bases from J, with 11 bases between. Germline V gene lookup returns CDR1 MGHDK and CDR2 SYGVNS. CDR3 length: 15 amino acids. The CDR3 loop reads CASSDLTGVNTEAFF. The CDR3 DNA reads as TGTGCCAGCAGTGACCTGACGGGGGTGAACACTGAAGCTTTCTTT.

The chain uses TRBV6-5 and TRBJ2-6; D ambiguous. Germline assignment: CDR1 MNHEY and CDR2 SVGAGI. This CDR3 comprises 15 residues. V was pared by 5 bases and J by 2 bases, with 10 bases between. The CDR3: CASSTDPTGANVLTF. The CDR3, as DNA: TGTGCCAGCAGTACCGATCCAACTGGGGCCAACGTCCTGACTTTC.

The chain has TRBV30 and TRBJ2-1; 9 nucleotides match TRBD2. Germline CDR1 is GTSNPN and CDR2 is SVGIG (reference sequence). The J segment lost 2 bases and the V segment lost 6 bases, leaving 5 bases of the junction unmatched. The length of the CDR3 is 14 residues. CDR3: CACSGSTPYNEQFF. As DNA, the CDR3 is TGTGCCTGTAGCGGGAGTACCCCCTACAATGAGCAGTTCTTC.

The chain joins TRBV4-1 to TRBJ1-2; D gene unclear. V lost 1 base to trimming and J lost 0 bases, with 9 bases between them. The CDR3 extends over 15 amino acids. From germline, CDR1 is MGHRA and CDR2 YSYEKL. CDR3 nucleotide sequence: TGCGCCAGCAGCCAAGCGACGGCATCTAACTATGGCTACACCTTC. Translated: CASSQATASNYGYTF.

The rearrangement links TRBV7-3 to TRBJ1-4; 9 nucleotides line up with TRBD1. The length of the CDR3 is 17 residues. V dropped 1 base and J dropped 10; count of bases not matched to a gene: 13. The germline V gene has CDR1 SGHTA and CDR2 FQGTGA. The CDR3 is CASSLIGPWDREGKLFF. The CDR3 nucleotides read TGTGCCAGCAGCTTAATCGGACCTTGGGACAGGGAGGGAAAACTGTTTTTT.

This clone was counted only a few times. The genes are TRBV19 and TRBJ1-1; the D is unclear. Trimming cost V 5 bases and J 0 bases, with 10 bases left between them. CDR3 length: 14 residues. The germline V gene has CDR1 LNHDA and CDR2 SQIVND (reference sequence). This chain's CDR3 is CASSVRALNTEAFF. The CDR3, as DNA: TGTGCCAGTAGTGTCCGGGCTTTGAACACTGAAGCTTTCTTT.